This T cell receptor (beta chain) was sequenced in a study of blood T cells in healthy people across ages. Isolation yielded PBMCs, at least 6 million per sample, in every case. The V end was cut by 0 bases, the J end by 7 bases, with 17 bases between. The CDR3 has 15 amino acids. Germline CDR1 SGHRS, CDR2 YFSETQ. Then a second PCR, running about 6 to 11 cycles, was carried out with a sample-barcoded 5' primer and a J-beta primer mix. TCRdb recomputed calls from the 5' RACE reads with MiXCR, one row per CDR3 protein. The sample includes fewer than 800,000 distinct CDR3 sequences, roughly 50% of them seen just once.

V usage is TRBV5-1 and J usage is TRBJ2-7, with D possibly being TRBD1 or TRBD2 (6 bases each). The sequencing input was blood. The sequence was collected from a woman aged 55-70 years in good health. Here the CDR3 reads CASSLGRAGDNEQYF. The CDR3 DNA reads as TGCGCCAGCAGCTTGGGGAGGGCCGGGGACAATGAGCAGTACTTC.